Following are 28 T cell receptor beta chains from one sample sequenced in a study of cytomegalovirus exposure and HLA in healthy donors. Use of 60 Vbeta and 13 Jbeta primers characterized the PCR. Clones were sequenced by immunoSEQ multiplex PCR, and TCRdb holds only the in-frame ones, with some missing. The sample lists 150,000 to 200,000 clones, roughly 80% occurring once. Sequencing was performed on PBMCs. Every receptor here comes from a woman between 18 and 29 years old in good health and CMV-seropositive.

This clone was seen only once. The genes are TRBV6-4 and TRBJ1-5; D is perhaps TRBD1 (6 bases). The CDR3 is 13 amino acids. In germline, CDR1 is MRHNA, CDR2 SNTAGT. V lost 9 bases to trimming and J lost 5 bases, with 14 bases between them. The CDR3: CARVRGVYQPQHF. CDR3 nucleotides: TGTGCCAGAGTCAGGGGTGTATATCAGCCCCAGCATTTT.

The CDR3 nucleotides are TGTGCCAGCAGCTTCTTCGGTGAGCAGTTCTTC. Protein: CASSFFGEQFF. The chain joins TRBV7-6 to TRBJ2-1; D uncertain. The CDR3 sequence is 11 residues long. Per the germline V gene, CDR1 is SGHVS and CDR2 is FNYEAQ. Trimming removed 3 bases at V and 9 bases at J, with 6 bases between.

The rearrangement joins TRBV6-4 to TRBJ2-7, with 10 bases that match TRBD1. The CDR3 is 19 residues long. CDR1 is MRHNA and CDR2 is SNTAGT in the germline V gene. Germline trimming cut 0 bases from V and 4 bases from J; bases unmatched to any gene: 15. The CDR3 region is CASSDSLWDPGTGVYEQYF. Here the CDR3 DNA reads TGTGCCAGCAGTGACTCTTTGTGGGACCCCGGGACAGGGGTATACGAGCAGTACTTC.

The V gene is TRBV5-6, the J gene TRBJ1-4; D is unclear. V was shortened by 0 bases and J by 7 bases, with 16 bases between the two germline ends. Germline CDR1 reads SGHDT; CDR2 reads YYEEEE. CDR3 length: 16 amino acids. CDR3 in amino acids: CASSLEQTAIAEKLFF. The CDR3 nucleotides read TGTGCCAGCAGCTTGGAACAGACCGCAATCGCTGAAAAACTGTTTTTT.

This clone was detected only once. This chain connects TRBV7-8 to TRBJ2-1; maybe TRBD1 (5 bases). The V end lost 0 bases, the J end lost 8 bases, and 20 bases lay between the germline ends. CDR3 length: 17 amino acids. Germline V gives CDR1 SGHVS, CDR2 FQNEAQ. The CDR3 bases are TGTGCCAGCAGCTTAGCAGATTGGGGCAATACCTTCCATGAGCAGTTCTTC. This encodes CASSLADWGNTFHEQFF.

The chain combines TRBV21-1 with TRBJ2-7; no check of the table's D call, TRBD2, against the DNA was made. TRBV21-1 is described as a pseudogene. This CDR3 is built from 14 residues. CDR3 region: CASSLSLEPNEQYF. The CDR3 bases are TGTGCCAGCAGCCTATCTCTCGAGCCGAACGAGCAGTACTTC.

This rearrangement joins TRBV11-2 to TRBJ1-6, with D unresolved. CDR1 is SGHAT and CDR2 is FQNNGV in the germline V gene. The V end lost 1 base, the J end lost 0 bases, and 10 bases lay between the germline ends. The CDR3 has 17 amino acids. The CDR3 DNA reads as TGTGCCAGCAGCTTAGGCGTTATGCACTCCTATAATTCACCCCTCCACTTT. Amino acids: CASSLGVMHSYNSPLHF.

The CDR3 DNA follows: TGTGCCAGCAGACCACAAGGGAGGGGGAACAATCAGCCCCAGCATTTT. Its translation: CASRPQGRGNNQPQHF. V gene TRBV6-6 combines with J gene TRBJ1-5, with D possibly TRBD1 on 6 matching bases. V was clipped by 6 bases and J by 3 bases, with 18 bases between them. Germline lookup yields CDR1 MNHNY and CDR2 SVGAGI (reference sequence). The CDR3 covers 16 residues.

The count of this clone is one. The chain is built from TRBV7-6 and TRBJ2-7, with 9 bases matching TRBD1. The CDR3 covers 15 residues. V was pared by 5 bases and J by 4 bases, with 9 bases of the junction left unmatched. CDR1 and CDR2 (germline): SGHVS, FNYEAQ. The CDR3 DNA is TGTGCCAGCAGCCCGACGGGACAGGGCCGTTACGAGCAGTACTTC. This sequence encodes CASSPTGQGRYEQYF. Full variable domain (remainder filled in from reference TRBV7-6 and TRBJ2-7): GAGVSQSPRYKVTKRGQDVALRCDPISGHVSLYWYRQALGQGPEFLTYFNYEAQQDKSGLPNDRFSAERPEGSISTLTIQRTEQRDSAMYRCASSPTGQGRYEQYFGPGTRLTVT.

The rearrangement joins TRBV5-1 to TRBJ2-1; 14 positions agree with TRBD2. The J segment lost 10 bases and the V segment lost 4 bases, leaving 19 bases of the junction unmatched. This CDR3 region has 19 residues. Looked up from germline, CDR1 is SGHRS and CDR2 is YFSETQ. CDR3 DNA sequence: TGCGCCAGCAGCGTTGGACTAGCGGGGGGCCGCCGGGCAATATGGGAGCAGTTCTTC. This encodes CASSVGLAGGRRAIWEQFF. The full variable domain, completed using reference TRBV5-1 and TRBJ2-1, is KAGVTQTPRYLIKTRGQQVTLSCSPISGHRSVSWYQQTPGQGLQFLFEYFSETQRNKGNFPGRFSGRQFSNSRSEMNVSTLELGDSALYLCASSVGLAGGRRAIWEQFFGPGTRLTVL.

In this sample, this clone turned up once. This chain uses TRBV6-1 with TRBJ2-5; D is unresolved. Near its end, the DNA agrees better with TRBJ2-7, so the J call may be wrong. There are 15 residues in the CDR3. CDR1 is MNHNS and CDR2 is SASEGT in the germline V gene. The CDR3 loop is CASRPHRVSGYEQYF. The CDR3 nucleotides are TGTGCCAGTAGGCCCCACAGAGTGTCTGGGTACGAGCAGTACTTC.

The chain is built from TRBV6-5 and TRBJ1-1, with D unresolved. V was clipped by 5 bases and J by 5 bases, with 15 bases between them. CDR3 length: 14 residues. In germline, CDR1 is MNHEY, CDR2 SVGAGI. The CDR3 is CASSTTPGRTEAFF. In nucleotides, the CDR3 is TGTGCCAGCAGTACCACCCCAGGCCGGACTGAAGCTTTCTTT.

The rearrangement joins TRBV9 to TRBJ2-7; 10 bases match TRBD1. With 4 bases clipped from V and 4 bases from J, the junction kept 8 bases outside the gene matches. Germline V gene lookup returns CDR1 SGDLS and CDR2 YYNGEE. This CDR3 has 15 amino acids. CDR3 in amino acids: CASSPGQGSVYEQYF. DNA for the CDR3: TGTGCCAGCAGCCCGGGACAGGGGAGTGTGTACGAGCAGTACTTC. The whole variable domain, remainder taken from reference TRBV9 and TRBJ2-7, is DSGVTQTPKHLITATGQRVTLRCSPRSGDLSVYWYQQSLDQGLQFLIQYYNGEERAKGNILERFSAQQFPDLHSELNLSSLELGDSALYFCASSPGQGSVYEQYFGPGTRLTVT.

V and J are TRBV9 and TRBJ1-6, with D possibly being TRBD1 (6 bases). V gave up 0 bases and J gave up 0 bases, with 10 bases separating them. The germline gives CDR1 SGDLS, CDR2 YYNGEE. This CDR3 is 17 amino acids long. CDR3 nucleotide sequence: TGTGCCAGCAGCGTAGAGGGGACACTCTCCTATAATTCACCCCTCCACTTT. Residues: CASSVEGTLSYNSPLHF.

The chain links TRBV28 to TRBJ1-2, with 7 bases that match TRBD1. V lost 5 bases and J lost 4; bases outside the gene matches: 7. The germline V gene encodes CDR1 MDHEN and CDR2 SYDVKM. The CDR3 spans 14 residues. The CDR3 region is CASSRGQTSYGYTF. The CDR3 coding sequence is TGTGCCAGCAGTCGGGGACAGACCAGCTATGGCTACACCTTC.

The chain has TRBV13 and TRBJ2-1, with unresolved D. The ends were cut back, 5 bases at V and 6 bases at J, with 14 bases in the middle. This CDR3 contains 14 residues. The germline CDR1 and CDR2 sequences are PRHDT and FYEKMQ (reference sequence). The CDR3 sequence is CASSPRLQLNEQFF. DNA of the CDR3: TGTGCCAGCAGCCCCCGGTTACAGCTCAATGAGCAGTTCTTC.

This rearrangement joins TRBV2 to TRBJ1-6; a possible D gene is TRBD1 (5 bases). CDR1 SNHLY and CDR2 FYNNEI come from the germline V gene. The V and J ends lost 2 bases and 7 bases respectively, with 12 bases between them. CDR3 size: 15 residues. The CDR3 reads CASSERSTANSPLHF. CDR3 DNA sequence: TGTGCCAGCAGTGAAAGGTCGACAGCAAATTCACCCCTCCACTTT. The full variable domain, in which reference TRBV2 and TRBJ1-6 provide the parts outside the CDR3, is EPEVTQTPSHQVTQMGQEVILRCVPISNHLYFYWYRQILGQKVEFLVSFYNNEISEKSEIFDDQFSVERPDGSNFTLKIRSTKLEDSAMYFCASSERSTANSPLHFGNGTRLTVT.

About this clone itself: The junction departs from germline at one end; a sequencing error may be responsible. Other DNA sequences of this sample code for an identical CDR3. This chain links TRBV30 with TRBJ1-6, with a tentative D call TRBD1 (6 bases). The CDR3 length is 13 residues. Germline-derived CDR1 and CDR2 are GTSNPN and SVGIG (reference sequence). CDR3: CARRQDNNSPLHF. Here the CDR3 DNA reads TGTGCCAGAAGACAGGATAATAATTCACCCCTTCACTTT.

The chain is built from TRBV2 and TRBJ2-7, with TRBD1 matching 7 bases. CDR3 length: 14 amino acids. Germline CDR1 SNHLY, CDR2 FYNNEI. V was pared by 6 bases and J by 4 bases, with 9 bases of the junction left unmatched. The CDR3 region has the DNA TGTGCCAGCAGGTGGAACAGGGGAAGTTACGAGCAGTACTTC. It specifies CASRWNRGSYEQYF.

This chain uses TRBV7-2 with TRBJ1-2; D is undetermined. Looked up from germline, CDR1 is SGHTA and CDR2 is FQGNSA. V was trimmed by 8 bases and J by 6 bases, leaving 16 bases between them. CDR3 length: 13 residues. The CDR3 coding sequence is TGTGCCAGCGAGCCCACGTTTACGGATGGCTACACCTTC. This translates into CASEPTFTDGYTF.

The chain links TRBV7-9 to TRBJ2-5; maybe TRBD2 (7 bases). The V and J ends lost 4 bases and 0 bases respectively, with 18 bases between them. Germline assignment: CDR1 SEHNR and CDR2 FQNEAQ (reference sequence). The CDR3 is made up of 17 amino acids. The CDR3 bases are TGTGCCAGCAGCTCTAATCAACGGGGGGCGTACCAAGAGACCCAGTACTTC. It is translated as CASSSNQRGAYQETQYF.

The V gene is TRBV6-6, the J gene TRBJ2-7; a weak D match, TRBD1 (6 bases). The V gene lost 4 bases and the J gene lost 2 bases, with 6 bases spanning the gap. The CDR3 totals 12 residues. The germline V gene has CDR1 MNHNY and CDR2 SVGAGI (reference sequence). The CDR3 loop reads CASSWDTYEQYF. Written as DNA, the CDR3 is TGTGCCAGCAGTTGGGACACCTACGAGCAGTACTTC.

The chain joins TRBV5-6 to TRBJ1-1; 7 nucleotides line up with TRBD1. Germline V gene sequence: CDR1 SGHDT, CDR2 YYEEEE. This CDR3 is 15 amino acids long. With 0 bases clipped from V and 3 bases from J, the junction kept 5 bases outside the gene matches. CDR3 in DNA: TGTGCCAGCAGCTTGGGACAGGGTTTACACACTGAAGCTTTCTTT. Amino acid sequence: CASSLGQGLHTEAFF.

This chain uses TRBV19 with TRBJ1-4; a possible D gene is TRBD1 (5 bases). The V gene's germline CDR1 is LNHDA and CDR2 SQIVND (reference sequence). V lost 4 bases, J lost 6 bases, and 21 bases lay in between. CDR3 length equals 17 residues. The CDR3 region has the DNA TGTGCCAGTAGTACACAGGAGTCAGCCAGGGCGTATGAAAAACTGTTTTTT. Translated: CASSTQESARAYEKLFF.

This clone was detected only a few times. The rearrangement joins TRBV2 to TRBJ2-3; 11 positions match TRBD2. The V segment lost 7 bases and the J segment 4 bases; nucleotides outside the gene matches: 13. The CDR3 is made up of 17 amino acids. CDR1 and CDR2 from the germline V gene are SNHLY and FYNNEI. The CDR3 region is CASTRTTVAGGPDTQYF. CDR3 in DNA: TGTGCCAGCACCCGAACAACGGTAGCGGGGGGGCCAGATACGCAGTATTTT.

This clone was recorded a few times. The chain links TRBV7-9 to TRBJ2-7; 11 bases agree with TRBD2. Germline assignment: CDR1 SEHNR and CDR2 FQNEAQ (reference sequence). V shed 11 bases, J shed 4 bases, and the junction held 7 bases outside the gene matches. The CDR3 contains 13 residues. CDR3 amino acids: CALDGTSGYEQYF. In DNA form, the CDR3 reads TGTGCCCTAGACGGGACTAGCGGATACGAGCAGTACTTC.

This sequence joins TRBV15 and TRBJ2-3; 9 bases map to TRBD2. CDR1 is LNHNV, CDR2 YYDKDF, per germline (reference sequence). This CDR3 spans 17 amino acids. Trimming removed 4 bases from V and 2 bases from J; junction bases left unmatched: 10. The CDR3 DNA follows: TGTGCCACCAGCATAGACCTACTAGCGGGCACCACAGATACGCAGTATTTT. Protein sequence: CATSIDLLAGTTDTQYF. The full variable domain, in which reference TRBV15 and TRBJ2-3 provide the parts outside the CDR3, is DAMVIQNPRYQVTQFGKPVTLSCSQTLNHNVMYWYQQKSSQAPKLLFHYYDKDFNNEADTPDNFQSRRPNTSFCFLDIRSPGLGDTAMYLCATSIDLLAGTTDTQYFGPGTRLTVL.

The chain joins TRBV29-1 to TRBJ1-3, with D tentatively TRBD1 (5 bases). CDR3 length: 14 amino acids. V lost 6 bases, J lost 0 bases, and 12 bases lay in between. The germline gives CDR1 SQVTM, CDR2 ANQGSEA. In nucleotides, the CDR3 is TGCAGCGTCCTTGACAGAAACTCTGGAAACACCATATATTTT. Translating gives CSVLDRNSGNTIYF.